What follows is one TCR beta chain and its context. Looked up from germline, CDR1 is SGHTA and CDR2 is FQGNSA. The germline V and J ends were trimmed by 4 bases and 4 bases, with 11 bases remaining between them. The CDR3 contains 15 residues. This sample is drawn from a study of PD-L1 blockade in urothelial cancer. Study summary: Timepoints chosen for blood analysis were 3 weeks (second dose) and 6 weeks after treatment start.

Synthetic TCR analog templates were added to each PCR reaction. Repertoires were generated with immunoSEQ multiplex PCR, while TCRdb's copy carries only in-frame clones and drops some. The sample lists around 40,000 clones, 75% to 90% occurring once. Specimen: PBMCs, collected around atezolizumab (anti-PD-L1) treatment. The chain employs TRBV7-2 and TRBJ2-6; D not resolved. The TCR was taken from a man aged 60-69 years with urothelial cancer. Here the CDR3 DNA reads TGTGCCAGCAGCTCCCTCCACTACGGGGCCAACGTCCTGACTTTC. Translation gives CASSSLHYGANVLTF.